Each of the 30 T cell receptor beta chains below was sequenced from the same sample in a study of T cells after yellow fever vaccination. TCRdb itself ran the 5' RACE reads through MiXCR, one entry per CDR3 protein. The sample holds around 600,000 distinct CDR3 sequences, 9% to 15% seen once. The source was PBMCs, collected on the day of the yellow fever booster vaccination. The receptors shown here come from a man aged 30-40 years who received the YFV17D yellow fever vaccine.

This clonotype has a handful of counts. The chain links TRBV7-8 to TRBJ2-2, with 12 bases aligning to TRBD1. J gave up 0 bases and V 4 bases, and 6 bases lay outside the gene matches. The CDR3 is made up of 18 amino acids. From germline, CDR1 is SGHVS and CDR2 FQNEAQ. The CDR3 is CASSWDRGQTANTGELFF. Here the CDR3 DNA reads TGTGCCAGCAGCTGGGACAGGGGGCAAACCGCGAACACCGGGGAGCTGTTTTTT.

This clonotype appeared a few times. V and J are TRBV5-6 and TRBJ2-3, with TRBD2 matching over 9 bases. Unmatched junction bases numbered 8, after V lost 0 bases and J lost 6 bases. Germline V CDR1 and CDR2: SGHDT, YYEEEE. This CDR3 comprises 16 residues. The CDR3 DNA sequence: TGTGCCAGCAGCTTGGATGGCGGGAGGGACCTTGATACGCAGTATTTT. Protein: CASSLDGGRDLDTQYF.

The V gene is TRBV6-2 or TRBV6-3, the J gene TRBJ2-7; 13 bases agree with TRBD2. V lost 6 bases to trimming and J lost 5 bases; unmatched junction nucleotides: 7. Germline V gene sequence: CDR1 MNHEY, CDR2 SVGEGT. CDR3 size: 15 residues. CDR3 protein: CASRIGLAGVNEQYF. CDR3 bases: TGTGCCAGCAGAATTGGACTAGCGGGAGTGAACGAGCAGTACTTC.

V usage is TRBV29-1 and J usage is TRBJ2-3; 8 bases fit TRBD2. CDR1 SQVTM and CDR2 ANQGSEA come from the germline V gene. There are 14 residues in the CDR3. V trimming: 3 bases; J trimming: 1 base; junction bases outside the gene matches: 3. The DNA for the CDR3 is TGCAGCGTTGACGGCGGGAGGCGCACAGATACGCAGTATTTT. Protein sequence: CSVDGGRRTDTQYF.

This clonotype was recorded a few times. The CDR3 DNA is TGTGCCAGCAGTTCTGGGCGCCTCACGCCCTACGAGCAGTACTTC. It translates to CASSSGRLTPYEQYF. V is TRBV28 and J is TRBJ2-7; no clear D. Trimming shortened V by 4 bases and J by 2 bases, and 15 bases separated the two germline ends. This CDR3 contains 15 residues. Germline CDR1 reads MDHEN; CDR2 reads SYDVKM.

The J gene is TRBJ2-1, the V gene TRBV20-1; D call uncertain. In germline, CDR1 is DFQATT, CDR2 SNEGSKA (reference sequence). The CDR3 has 13 amino acids. V was trimmed by 7 bases and J by 0 bases, leaving 10 bases between them. The CDR3 DNA reads as TGCAGTGTCCTACTTCGCTCCTACAATGAGCAGTTCTTC. Protein sequence: CSVLLRSYNEQFF.

This chain uses TRBV7-9 with TRBJ2-1, with 9 bases fitting TRBD2. This CDR3 has 16 residues. The V gene end was trimmed by 5 bases and the J gene end by 3 bases; junction bases not matched to a gene: 8. Looked up from germline, CDR1 is SEHNR and CDR2 is FQNEAQ (reference sequence). This chain's CDR3 is CASSPAGTSYYNEQFF. As DNA, the CDR3 is TGTGCCAGCAGCCCAGCCGGGACTAGCTACTACAATGAGCAGTTCTTC. Using reference TRBV7-9 and TRBJ2-1 for the parts outside the CDR3, the full variable domain is DTGVSQNPRHKITKRGQNVTFRCDPISEHNRLYWYRQTLGQGPEFLTYFQNEAQLEKSRLLSDRFSAERPKGSFSTLEIQRTEQGDSAMYLCASSPAGTSYYNEQFFGPGTRLTVL.

The rearrangement links TRBV20-1 to TRBJ2-3; D uncertain. Trimming removed 2 bases from V and 3 bases from J, with 6 bases in between. Germline V lookup: CDR1 DFQATT, CDR2 SNEGSKA (reference sequence). This CDR3 is 12 amino acids long. CDR3 nucleotide sequence: TGCAGTGCTAGACAGAGAACAGATACGCAGTATTTT. Translating it yields CSARQRTDTQYF.

The rearrangement links TRBV7-8 to TRBJ2-5, with TRBD2 identical over 12 bases. The CDR3 runs to 17 residues. J lost 5 bases, V lost 1 base, and 8 bases had no gene match. Germline V CDR1 and CDR2: SGHVS, FQNEAQ. The CDR3: CASSLVLAGGPGETQYF. The CDR3, as DNA: TGTGCCAGCAGCTTAGTGCTAGCGGGAGGGCCGGGGGAGACCCAGTACTTC.

The rearrangement links TRBV20-1 to TRBJ2-1; the D is unclear. V lost 6 bases and J 6 bases, leaving 21 bases between the germline ends. There are 15 residues in the CDR3. Per germline, CDR1 DFQATT and CDR2 SNEGSKA (reference sequence). The CDR3 coding sequence is TGCAGTGCCACCTCCCTTGCGGCTGCCTTCAATGAGCAGTTCTTC. This gives the protein CSATSLAAAFNEQFF.

This chain uses TRBV10-3 with TRBJ1-1; 8 bases line up with TRBD1. With V trimmed by 0 bases and J by 7 bases, 7 bases remained unmatched. Germline V gene lookup returns CDR1 ENHRY and CDR2 SYGVKD. The CDR3 contains 15 residues. This CDR3 is CAISESGQGGGEAFF. The CDR3, as DNA: TGTGCCATCAGTGAGTCAGGACAGGGAGGAGGTGAAGCTTTCTTT.

There are a few counts of this clonotype. This chain links TRBV7-3 with TRBJ1-6; the D gene is possibly TRBD1 (5 bases). Trimming stripped 10 bases from V and 7 bases from J, with 14 bases between. CDR1 is SGHTA and CDR2 is FQGTGA in the germline V gene. This CDR3 contains 13 residues. CDR3 sequence: CATSPGPNSPLHF. The CDR3 region has the DNA TGTGCCACGAGCCCGGGACCCAATTCACCCCTCCACTTT.

This sequence joins TRBV7-2 and TRBJ2-7; D might be TRBD1 (5 bases). V was clipped by 5 bases and J by 2 bases, with 16 bases between them. The germline V gene has CDR1 SGHTA and CDR2 FQGNSA. The CDR3 is 15 amino acids. CDR3 nucleotides: TGTGCCAGCAGCCCTAGGACGCCAGGGACCTACGAGCAGTACTTC. This codes for CASSPRTPGTYEQYF.

This clonotype was found a few times. This rearrangement joins TRBV9 to TRBJ2-1, with 10 bases identical to TRBD2. Germline CDR1 SGDLS, CDR2 YYNGEE. Trimming took 0 bases from V and 4 from J; bases not matched to a gene: 4. This CDR3 is built from 16 residues. CDR3 sequence: CASSVALAGVYNEQFF. The CDR3 nucleotides are TGTGCCAGCAGCGTAGCCCTAGCGGGGGTTTACAATGAGCAGTTCTTC. Variable domain in full (rest from reference TRBV9 and TRBJ2-1): DSGVTQTPKHLITATGQRVTLRCSPRSGDLSVYWYQQSLDQGLQFLIQYYNGEERAKGNILERFSAQQFPDLHSELNLSSLELGDSALYFCASSVALAGVYNEQFFGPGTRLTVL.

Regarding this clonotype: At one end the junction does not follow the germline gene, possibly because of a read error. V is TRBV4-1 and J is TRBJ1-1, with D possibly being TRBD1 (6 bases). The CDR3 is 14 amino acids. Germline lookup yields CDR1 MGHRA and CDR2 YSYEKL. In nucleotides, the CDR3 is TGCGCCAGCAGCCAAGTGTTCGGGGACACTGAAGTTTTCTTT. Protein product: CASSQVFGDTEVFF.

This clonotype has more than one count but fewer than ten. This chain links TRBV24-1 with TRBJ2-7, with D maybe TRBD2 (6 bases). Deletions cut 1 base from V and 2 bases from J, with 11 bases between. Germline CDR1 KGHDR, CDR2 SFDVKD. The CDR3 sequence is 15 residues long. CDR3 in amino acids: CATSDFAGNPYEQYF. CDR3 nucleotides: TGTGCCACCAGTGATTTTGCGGGGAACCCCTACGAGCAGTACTTC.

Details on this clonotype: Sequence at one end of the junction differs from germline and may be a read error. This chain joins TRBV7-2 and TRBJ2-5; D gene ambiguous. This CDR3 is 14 amino acids long. CDR1 and CDR2 from the germline V gene are SGHTA and FQGNSA. DNA of the CDR3: TGTGGCAGCAGCTTATTTAGGGCCCGAGAGACCCAGTACTTC. It yields the protein CGSSLFRARETQYF.

The V and J genes are TRBV29-1 and TRBJ2-3; 11 nucleotides agree with TRBD2. In germline, CDR1 is SQVTM, CDR2 ANQGSEA. The CDR3 consists of 17 residues. V was pared by 6 bases and J by 1 base, with 12 bases of the junction left unmatched. CDR3: CSVVRGLAARGTDTQYF. The CDR3 nucleotides are TGCAGCGTAGTTCGGGGACTAGCGGCACGGGGCACAGATACGCAGTATTTT.

Written as DNA, the CDR3 is TGTGCCAGCAGCTTGGCTGAATTGAGTAAGGGTAGCGGGAGGGCCTCTGAGCAGTTCTTC. This sequence encodes CASSLAELSKGSGRASEQFF. The V and J genes are TRBV5-4 and TRBJ2-1, with TRBD2 identical over 11 bases. With V trimmed by 0 bases and J by 9 bases, 20 bases remained unmatched. From germline, CDR1 is SGHNT and CDR2 YYREEE (reference sequence). The CDR3 contains 20 residues.

This clonotype was seen at least ten times. The V call is TRBV12-3 or TRBV12-4, the J call TRBJ1-6; D gene uncertain. Trimming took 4 bases from V and 6 from J, leaving 13 bases between them. The CDR3 runs 15 residues. The CDR3 here is CASSSRAPANSPLHF. For the CDR3, the DNA is TGTGCCAGCAGTTCGAGGGCCCCGGCTAATTCACCCCTCCACTTT.

V usage is TRBV7-9 and J usage is TRBJ1-1; 8 nucleotides line up with TRBD1. Germline-derived CDR1 and CDR2 are SEHNR and FQNEAQ (reference sequence). This CDR3 contains 14 residues. V lost 3 bases to trimming and J lost 4 bases; unmatched junction nucleotides: 4. In DNA, the CDR3 is TGTGCCAGCAGCTTGGACAGGGTGAGCACTGAAGCTTTCTTT. Protein: CASSLDRVSTEAFF.

The chain uses TRBV5-1 and TRBJ2-3, with 9 nucleotides matching TRBD2. V was clipped by 4 bases and J by 0 bases; unmatched bases: 12. This CDR3 region has 18 residues. Per the germline V gene, CDR1 is SGHRS and CDR2 is YFSETQ. Here the CDR3 reads CASSTLAGAYTSTDTQYF. DNA of the CDR3: TGCGCCAGCAGCACCTTAGCGGGAGCATATACTAGCACAGATACGCAGTATTTT. Combining the CDR3 with reference TRBV5-1 and TRBJ2-3 gives the whole variable domain KAGVTQTPRYLIKTRGQQVTLSCSPISGHRSVSWYQQTPGQGLQFLFEYFSETQRNKGNFPGRFSGRQFSNSRSEMNVSTLELGDSALYLCASSTLAGAYTSTDTQYFGPGTRLTVL.

The J gene is TRBJ2-1, the V gene TRBV6-4; D may be TRBD1 or TRBD2 (6 bases each). The CDR3 sequence is 16 residues long. Trimming pared 4 bases from V and 3 bases from J, leaving 16 bases between. Germline V gene lookup returns CDR1 MRHNA and CDR2 SNTAGT. DNA for the CDR3: TGTGCCAGCAGTGGGGGGCAGGGCGGGATCTACAATGAGCAGTTCTTC. Encoded protein: CASSGGQGGIYNEQFF.

This chain links TRBV6-1 with TRBJ1-5; the match to TRBD1 covers 8 bases. The CDR3 extends over 14 amino acids. Germline V CDR1 and CDR2: MNHNS, SASEGT. Unmatched junction bases numbered 8, after V lost 5 bases and J lost 8 bases. The CDR3 is CASSTGGGSEPQHF. The DNA for the CDR3 is TGTGCCAGCAGTACAGGGGGAGGATCTGAGCCCCAGCATTTT.

This chain uses TRBV4-2 with TRBJ1-1; unclear D gene. Per germline, CDR1 LGHNA and CDR2 YNFKEQ. The CDR3 totals 14 residues. The V end lost 3 bases, the J end lost 3 bases, and 11 bases lay between the germline ends. This chain's CDR3 is CASSHFTGDTEAFF. Written as DNA, the CDR3 is TGTGCCAGCAGCCACTTTACTGGGGACACTGAAGCTTTCTTT.

This clonotype has a handful of counts. V and J are TRBV5-1 and TRBJ2-1, with 9 bases lining up with TRBD2. V gave up 4 bases and J gave up 3 bases; unmatched junction bases: 8. The CDR3 is made up of 16 amino acids. The V gene's germline CDR1 is SGHRS and CDR2 YFSETQ. Here the CDR3 DNA reads TGCGCCAGCAGCCTGGGGGCGGGAGGGTTCTACAATGAGCAGTTCTTC. Protein sequence: CASSLGAGGFYNEQFF.

This clonotype was recorded a few times. CDR3 amino acids: CASSELRMPSGGGEQFF. CDR3 sequence (DNA): TGTGCCAGCAGTGAGTTGAGGATGCCTAGCGGGGGCGGTGAGCAGTTCTTC. V and J are TRBV2 and TRBJ2-1; 10 bases map to TRBD2. V shed 3 bases and J 9 bases; nucleotides not matched to a gene: 14. Germline assignment: CDR1 SNHLY and CDR2 FYNNEI. The CDR3 contains 17 residues.

The chain recombines TRBV20-1 with TRBJ2-7, with D uncertain. Germline assignment: CDR1 DFQATT and CDR2 SNEGSKA (reference sequence). The CDR3 consists of 15 residues. V lost 5 bases, J lost 0 bases, and 17 bases lay in between. CDR3 sequence (DNA): TGCAGTGCTCTTGTTGAGGCGCGAGTCTCCTACGAGCAGTACTTC. Residues: CSALVEARVSYEQYF.

The genes are TRBV21-1 and TRBJ2-1; the table names TRBD1, a call not compared with the DNA. TRBV21-1 has pseudogene status. This CDR3 is built from 15 residues. Written as DNA, the CDR3 is TGTGCCAGCAGCAACCGGGGACAGGGGGCGGGTGAGCAGTTCTTC. As protein: CASSNRGQGAGEQFF.

This chain connects TRBV3-1 to TRBJ2-7; 13 bases match TRBD2. The V segment lost 1 base and the J segment 0 bases; nucleotides outside the gene matches: 6. Germline assignment: CDR1 LGHDT and CDR2 YNNKEL (reference sequence). The CDR3 runs to 18 residues. The CDR3 bases are TGTGCCAGCAGCCAAGGACTAGCGGGAGGCCGACTCTCCTACGAGCAGTACTTC. Its protein product is CASSQGLAGGRLSYEQYF.